The next 2 T cell receptor beta chains were all read from a single sample in a study of blood T cell repertoires in COVID-19. Sequencing was performed with immunoSEQ multiplex PCR; in TCRdb, only in-frame clones are kept and a portion is missing. The data contain 350,000 or so clones, around nine tenths of them singletons. Material: PBMCs or T cells enriched from blood (not recorded which). The source of these receptors is a woman in her twenties or thirties who had been exposed to COVID-19.

The genes are TRBV19 and TRBJ1-4; D unresolved. The CDR3 length is 15 residues. The germline gives CDR1 LNHDA, CDR2 SQIVND (reference sequence). V shed 6 bases and J shed 8 bases, with 19 bases lying between them. CDR3 region: CASSSIYPGGEKLFF. The CDR3 nucleotides read TGTGCCAGTAGCTCGATTTATCCCGGAGGGGAAAAACTGTTTTTT. Full variable domain (missing parts from reference TRBV19 and TRBJ1-4): DGGITQSPKYLFRKEGQNVTLSCEQNLNHDAMYWYRQDPGQGLRLIYYSQIVNDFQKGDIAEGYSVSREKKESFPLTVTSAQKNPTAFYLCASSSIYPGGEKLFFGSGTQLSVL.

This sequence joins TRBV9 and TRBJ2-3, with TRBD2 matching 10 bases. Germline trimming cut 0 bases from V and 3 bases from J; bases unmatched to any gene: 7. The CDR3 length is 17 residues. Germline lookup yields CDR1 SGDLS and CDR2 YYNGEE. CDR3 sequence (DNA): TGTGCCAGCAGCGTAGATTTAGCGGGAGGTCTGACAGATACGCAGTATTTT. Protein product: CASSVDLAGGLTDTQYF.